This T cell receptor beta chain was sequenced for a study of T cells after yellow fever vaccination. Study results and limitations: Clones that expanded after primary vaccination mostly reappeared after the booster (nearly 98% CD4, approximately 85% CD8).

This clonotype has ten or more counts. Its antigen is still unknown. Using its own MiXCR run on the 5' RACE reads, TCRdb lists one record per CDR3 protein. The table lists roughly 160,000 distinct CDR3 sequences, more than 5.5% of them singletons. Germline values: CDR1 SGHTA, CDR2 FQGNSA. There are 12 residues in the CDR3. Trimming stripped 2 bases from V and 11 bases from J, with 12 bases between. Here the sequenced sample was CD4+ T cells sorted from PBMCs, taken 5 to 6 days after the first yellow fever vaccination. The receptor was isolated from a man aged 18 to 35 who received the YFV17D yellow fever vaccine. The rearrangement links TRBV7-2 to TRBJ1-1; the D is unclear. The CDR3 DNA reads as TGTGCCAGCAGCTTAAAAGGGTGGTGGGCTTTCTTT. Translated, it gives CASSLKGWWAFF.